The source of this T cell receptor (beta chain) is a study of blood T cell repertoires in COVID-19. In the study overall: Samples representing acute and convalescent COVID-19 were sourced from the United States, Italy and Spain. Sources were T cells, B-cell-depleted T cells, or PBMCs; the material itself was cDNA or gDNA.

Per the original methods: Amplified reference gene primers provided the basis for estimating nucleated cell counts. Sequencing used immunoSEQ multiplex PCR; TCRdb keeps in-frame clones, though not all of them. That table gives V, J and clone size, and the DNA gave D and trimming. In the table there are tens of thousands of clones, roughly 82% of which are singletons. A few counts support this clone. Material: peripheral blood. This TCR derives from a middle-aged man with acute or convalescent COVID-19.

CDR3 protein: CASSLGAVNTEAFF. The CDR3 bases are TGTGCCAGCAGTTTGGGGGCAGTGAACACTGAAGCTTTCTTT. V gene TRBV28 combines with J gene TRBJ1-1, with a possible D match to TRBD1 (6 bases). CDR1 MDHEN and CDR2 SYDVKM come from the germline V gene. There are 14 residues in the CDR3. V was clipped by 3 bases and J by 0 bases, with 8 bases between them.